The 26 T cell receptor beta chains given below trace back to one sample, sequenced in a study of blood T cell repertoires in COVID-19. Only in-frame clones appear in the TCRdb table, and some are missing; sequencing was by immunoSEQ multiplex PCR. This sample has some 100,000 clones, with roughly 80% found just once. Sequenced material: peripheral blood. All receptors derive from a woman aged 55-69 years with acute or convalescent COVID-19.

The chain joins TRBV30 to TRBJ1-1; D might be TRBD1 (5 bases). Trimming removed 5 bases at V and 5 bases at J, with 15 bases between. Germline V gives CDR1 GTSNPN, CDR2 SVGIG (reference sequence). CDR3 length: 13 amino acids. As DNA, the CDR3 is TGTGCCTGGGACCGGGGGGGGGTAACTGAAGCTTTCTTT. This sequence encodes CAWDRGGVTEAFF.

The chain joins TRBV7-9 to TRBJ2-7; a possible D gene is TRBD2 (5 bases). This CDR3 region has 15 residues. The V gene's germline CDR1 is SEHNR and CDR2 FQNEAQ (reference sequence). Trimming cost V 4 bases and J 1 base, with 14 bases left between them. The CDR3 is CASSSGLFPSYEQYF. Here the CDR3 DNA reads TGTGCCAGCAGCTCAGGACTTTTTCCTTCCTACGAGCAGTACTTC.

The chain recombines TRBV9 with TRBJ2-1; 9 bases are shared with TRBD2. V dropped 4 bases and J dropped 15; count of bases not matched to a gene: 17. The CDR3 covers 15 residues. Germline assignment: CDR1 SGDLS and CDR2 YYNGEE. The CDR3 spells CASSPTLGGGAFRFF. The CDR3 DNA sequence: TGTGCCAGCAGCCCAACCCTGGGCGGGGGGGCCTTTCGGTTCTTC.

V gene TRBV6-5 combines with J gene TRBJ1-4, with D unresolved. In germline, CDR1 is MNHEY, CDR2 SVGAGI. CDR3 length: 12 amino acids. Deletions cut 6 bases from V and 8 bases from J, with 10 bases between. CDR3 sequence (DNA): TGTGCCAGCAGAACGACTGGAGAAAAACTGTTTTTT. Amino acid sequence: CASRTTGEKLFF.

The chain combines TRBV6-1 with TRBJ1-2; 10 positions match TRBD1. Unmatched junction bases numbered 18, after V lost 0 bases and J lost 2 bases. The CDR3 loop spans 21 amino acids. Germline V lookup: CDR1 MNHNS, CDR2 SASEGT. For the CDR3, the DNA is TGTGCCAGCAGTGAAGCCCACTACTCGACGACAGGGGGCAAATTAAACTATGGCTACACCTTC. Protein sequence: CASSEAHYSTTGGKLNYGYTF.

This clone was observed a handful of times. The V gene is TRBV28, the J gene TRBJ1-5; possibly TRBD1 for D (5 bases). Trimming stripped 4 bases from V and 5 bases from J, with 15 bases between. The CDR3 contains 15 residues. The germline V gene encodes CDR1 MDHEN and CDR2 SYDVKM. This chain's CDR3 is CASSSPTVFHQPQHF. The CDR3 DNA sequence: TGTGCCAGCAGTTCGCCGACAGTGTTCCATCAGCCCCAGCATTTT.

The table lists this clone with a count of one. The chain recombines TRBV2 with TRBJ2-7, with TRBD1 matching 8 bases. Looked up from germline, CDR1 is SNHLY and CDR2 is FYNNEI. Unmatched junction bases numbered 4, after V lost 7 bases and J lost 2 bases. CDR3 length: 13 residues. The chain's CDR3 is CASNEQGAYEQYF. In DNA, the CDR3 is TGTGCCAGCAACGAACAGGGGGCCTACGAGCAGTACTTC.

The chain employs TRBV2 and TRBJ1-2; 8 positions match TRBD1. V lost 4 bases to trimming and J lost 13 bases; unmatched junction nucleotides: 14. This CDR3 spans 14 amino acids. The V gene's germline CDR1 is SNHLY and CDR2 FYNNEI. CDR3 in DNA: TGTGCCAGCAGTGTATCCGGGACAGGAGATCCCCCCACCTTC. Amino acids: CASSVSGTGDPPTF.

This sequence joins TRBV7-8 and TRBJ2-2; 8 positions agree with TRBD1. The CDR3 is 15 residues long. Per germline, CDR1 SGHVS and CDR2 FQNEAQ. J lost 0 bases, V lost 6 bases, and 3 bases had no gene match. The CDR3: CASRPTGANTGELFF. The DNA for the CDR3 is TGTGCCAGCAGACCGACAGGGGCGAACACCGGGGAGCTGTTTTTT. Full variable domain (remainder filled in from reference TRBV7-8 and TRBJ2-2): GAGVSQSPRYKVAKRGQDVALRCDPISGHVSLFWYQQALGQGPEFLTYFQNEAQLDKSGLPSDRFFAERPEGSVSTLKIQRTQQEDSAVYLCASRPTGANTGELFFGEGSRLTVL.

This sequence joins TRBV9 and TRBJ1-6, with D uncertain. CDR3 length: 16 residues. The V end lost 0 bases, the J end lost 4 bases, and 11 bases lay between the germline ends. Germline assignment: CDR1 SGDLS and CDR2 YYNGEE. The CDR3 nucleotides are TGTGCCAGCAGCGTAGATGCCCAGGCTTATAATTCACCCCTCCACTTT. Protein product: CASSVDAQAYNSPLHF.

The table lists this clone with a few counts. CDR3 nucleotides: TGTGCCAGCAGTCTGTCGCGGGGGCTCCAAGAGACCCAGTACTTC. It codes for CASSLSRGLQETQYF. The genes are TRBV9 and TRBJ2-5; a weak D match, TRBD2 (7 bases). CDR3 length: 15 residues. Germline values: CDR1 SGDLS, CDR2 YYNGEE. Trimming took off 5 bases at V and 1 base at J, with 15 bases between the two ends.

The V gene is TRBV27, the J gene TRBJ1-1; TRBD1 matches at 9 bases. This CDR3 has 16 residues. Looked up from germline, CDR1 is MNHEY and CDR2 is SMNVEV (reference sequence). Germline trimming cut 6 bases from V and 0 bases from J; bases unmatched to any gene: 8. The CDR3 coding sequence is TGTGCCAGCAGCTTTTCCGGGACAGGGTTGAACACTGAAGCTTTCTTT. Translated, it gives CASSFSGTGLNTEAFF.

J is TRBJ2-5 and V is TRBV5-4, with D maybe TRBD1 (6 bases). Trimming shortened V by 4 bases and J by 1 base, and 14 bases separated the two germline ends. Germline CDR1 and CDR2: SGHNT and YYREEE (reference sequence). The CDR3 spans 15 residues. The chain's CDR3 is CASSHGGGAQETQYF. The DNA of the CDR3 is TGTGCCAGCAGCCATGGGGGCGGTGCCCAAGAGACCCAGTACTTC.

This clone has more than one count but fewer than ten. This chain's CDR3 is CASRLDRGGEKLFF. The DNA of the CDR3 is TGTGCCAGCAGGTTGGACAGGGGTGGCGAAAAACTGTTTTTT. The chain uses TRBV7-2 and TRBJ1-4, with 9 bases lining up with TRBD1. The CDR3 has 14 residues. Germline lookup yields CDR1 SGHTA and CDR2 FQGNSA. V lost 6 bases to trimming and J lost 8 bases; unmatched junction nucleotides: 7.

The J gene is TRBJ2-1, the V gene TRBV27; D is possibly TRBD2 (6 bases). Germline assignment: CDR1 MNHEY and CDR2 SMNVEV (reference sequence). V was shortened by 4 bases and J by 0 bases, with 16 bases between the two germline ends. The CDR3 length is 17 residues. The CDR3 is CASSSPSWRGSYNEQFF. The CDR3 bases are TGTGCCAGCAGTTCCCCCTCCTGGAGGGGCTCCTACAATGAGCAGTTCTTC.

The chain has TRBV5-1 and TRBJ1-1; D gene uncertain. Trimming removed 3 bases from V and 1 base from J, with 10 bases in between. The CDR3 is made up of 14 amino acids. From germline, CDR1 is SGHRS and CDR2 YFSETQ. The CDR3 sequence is CASSSTSGNTEAFF. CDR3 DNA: TGCGCCAGCAGCTCCACCTCAGGGAACACTGAAGCTTTCTTT.

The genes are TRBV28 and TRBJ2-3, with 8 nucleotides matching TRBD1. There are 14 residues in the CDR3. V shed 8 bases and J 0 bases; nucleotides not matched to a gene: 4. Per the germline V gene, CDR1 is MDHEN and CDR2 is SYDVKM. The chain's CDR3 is CASQRDRSTDTQYF. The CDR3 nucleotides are TGTGCCAGCCAAAGGGACAGGAGCACAGATACGCAGTATTTT.

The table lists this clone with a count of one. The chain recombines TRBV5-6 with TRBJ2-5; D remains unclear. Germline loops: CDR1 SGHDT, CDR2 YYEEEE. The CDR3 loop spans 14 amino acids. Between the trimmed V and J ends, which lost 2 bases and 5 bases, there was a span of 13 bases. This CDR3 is CASSFLSNRETQYF. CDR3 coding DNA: TGTGCCAGCAGCTTTTTGTCCAATCGGGAGACCCAGTACTTC.

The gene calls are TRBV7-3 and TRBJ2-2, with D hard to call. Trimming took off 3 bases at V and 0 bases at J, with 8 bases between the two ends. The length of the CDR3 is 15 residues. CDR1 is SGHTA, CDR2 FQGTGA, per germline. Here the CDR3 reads CASSFGGSNTGELFF. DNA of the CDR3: TGTGCCAGCAGCTTCGGCGGATCGAACACCGGGGAGCTGTTTTTT.

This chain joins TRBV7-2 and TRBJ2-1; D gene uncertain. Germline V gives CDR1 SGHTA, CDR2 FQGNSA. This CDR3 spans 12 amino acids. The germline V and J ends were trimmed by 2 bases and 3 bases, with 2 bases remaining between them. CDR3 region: CASSLHYNEQFF. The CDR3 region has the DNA TGTGCCAGCAGCTTACACTACAATGAGCAGTTCTTC.

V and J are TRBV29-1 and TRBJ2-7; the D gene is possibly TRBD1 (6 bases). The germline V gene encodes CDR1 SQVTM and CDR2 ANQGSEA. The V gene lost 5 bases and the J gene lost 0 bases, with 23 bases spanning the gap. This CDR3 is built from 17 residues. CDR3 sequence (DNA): TGCAGCGTTTCAAGGTTCGTGGGGACATCTACCTCCTACGAGCAGTACTTC. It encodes CSVSRFVGTSTSYEQYF.

In DNA form, the CDR3 reads TGCAGCGTTACCGAAGTAGGGGCAGATACGCAGTATTTT. It specifies CSVTEVGADTQYF. The J gene is TRBJ2-3, the V gene TRBV29-1; TRBD1 might be the D (5 bases). Germline V gene data show CDR1 as SQVTM and CDR2 as ANQGSEA. The V gene lost 5 bases and the J gene lost 4 bases, with 13 bases spanning the gap. The CDR3 loop spans 13 amino acids.

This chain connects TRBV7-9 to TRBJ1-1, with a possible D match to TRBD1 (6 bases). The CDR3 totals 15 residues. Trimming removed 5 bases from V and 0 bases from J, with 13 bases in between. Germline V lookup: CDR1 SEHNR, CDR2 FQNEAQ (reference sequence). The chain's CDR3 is CASSISQGMNTEAFF. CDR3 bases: TGTGCCAGCAGCATATCGCAGGGGATGAACACTGAAGCTTTCTTT.

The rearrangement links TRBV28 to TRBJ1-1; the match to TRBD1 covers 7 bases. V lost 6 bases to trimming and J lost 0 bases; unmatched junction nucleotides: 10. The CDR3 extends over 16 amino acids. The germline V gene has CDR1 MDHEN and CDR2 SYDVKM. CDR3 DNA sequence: TGTGCCAGCAGACCAACCTCGGGACAGTTGAACACTGAAGCTTTCTTT. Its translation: CASRPTSGQLNTEAFF.

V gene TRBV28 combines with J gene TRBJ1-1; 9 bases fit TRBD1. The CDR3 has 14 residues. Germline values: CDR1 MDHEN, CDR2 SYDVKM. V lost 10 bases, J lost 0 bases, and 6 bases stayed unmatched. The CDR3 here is CATRTGVMNTEAFF. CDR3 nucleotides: TGTGCCACTCGGACAGGGGTAATGAACACTGAAGCTTTCTTT.

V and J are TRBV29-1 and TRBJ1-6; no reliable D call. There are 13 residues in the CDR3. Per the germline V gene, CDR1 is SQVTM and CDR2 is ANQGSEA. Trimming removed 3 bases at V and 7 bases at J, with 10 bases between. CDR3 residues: CSVDFGGNSPLHF. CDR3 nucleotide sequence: TGCAGCGTTGATTTCGGCGGAAATTCACCCCTCCACTTT.